The source of this TCR beta chain is a study of siplizumab effects on memory and regulatory T cells. Points from the study as a whole: Naive T cells apparently outstripped memory cells in diversity and seemed major alloresponse contributors.

Germline CDR1 is SGHTA and CDR2 is FQGNSA. V gave up 3 bases and J gave up 7 bases, with 13 bases separating them. This CDR3 spans 13 amino acids. Note on this clone: Its antigen is undetermined.

Every sample had some 99,000 of its TCR templates assayed. Clones were sequenced by immunoSEQ multiplex PCR, and TCRdb holds only the in-frame ones, with some missing. The sample lists under 20,000 clones, under 55% occurring once. Coculturing was carried out on the mixed lymphocyte reaction cells. It lasted five to six days and was done at 37°C. This receptor was taken from a human donor in good health; the cells came from an allogeneic mixed lymphocyte reaction. The chain employs TRBV7-2 and TRBJ2-7; D gene unclear. The material sequenced was CFSE-low (dividing) CD4+ T cells sorted from an allogeneic mixed lymphocyte reaction. The CDR3 coding sequence is TGTGCCAGCAGCTTCGACTCCCTTAGAGAGCAGTACTTC. This gives the protein CASSFDSLREQYF.